This T cell receptor beta chain was sequenced during a study of identical twins. The study, taken as a whole, reports: Zero-insertion analyses could be partly confounded by invariant MAIT and iNKT cells. Where beta out-of-frame sequences were concerned, excess twin sharing was weaker.

The donors were all healthy and Caucasian. Template switching supplied a universal primer site; unique molecular identifiers were carried on the cDNA. Each CDR3 protein gets one entry after TCRdb re-called the 5' RACE reads with MiXCR. The repertoire holds approximately 590,000 distinct CDR3 sequences, with 9.6% as singletons. In regard to this clonotype: Its antigen is undetermined.

These same records also appear under a second study, on yellow fever vaccine responses in identical twins.

Sequenced: PBMCs. This receptor was obtained from a woman aged 18-29 years in good health.

The CDR3 sequence is CASSLPGEQFF. CDR3 DNA: TGTGCCAGCAGCTTACCTGGTGAGCAGTTCTTC. V is TRBV7-8 and J is TRBJ2-1; D uncertain. Germline-derived CDR1 and CDR2 are SGHVS and FQNEAQ. Trimming shortened V by 2 bases and J by 9 bases, and 5 bases separated the two germline ends. CDR3 size: 11 residues.